This TCR beta chain came from a study of blood T cell repertoires in COVID-19. Study as a whole: Researchers got acute and convalescent COVID-19 samples from the United States, Italy and Spain. PBMCs, B-cell-depleted T cells, or T cells were the source of the cDNA or gDNA that made up the material.

Patients from Seattle were sampled longitudinally, starting during active infection. The CDR3 consists of 14 residues. The germline V gene has CDR1 MNHEY and CDR2 SMNVEV (reference sequence). The ends were cut back, 3 bases at V and 7 bases at J, with 12 bases in the middle. Authors' analysis steps: The authors estimated nucleated cell counts from reference gene primer amplification. The table came from immunoSEQ multiplex PCR; TCRdb's copy has only in-frame clones and leaves some out. The DNA was the basis for D and trimming; V, J and clone size are from that table. Of almost 200,000 clones in the sample, approximately 86% were seen once.

The source material was peripheral blood. The chain recombines TRBV27 with TRBJ1-4; no definite D call. The TCR sequence derives from a man in his sixties with COVID-19, enrolled during active disease. CDR3 coding DNA: TGTGCCAGCAGTTTCTCCCTAGAGGGTGAAAAACTGTTTTTT. Encoded protein: CASSFSLEGEKLFF.